This T cell receptor beta chain emerged from a study of T cell responses to AZD1222 COVID-19 vaccine. This CDR3 comprises 13 residues. Germline V gene data show CDR1 as LNHNV and CDR2 as YYDKDF (reference sequence). The germline V and J ends were trimmed by 5 bases and 5 bases, with 12 bases remaining between them. The protocol was immunoSEQ multiplex PCR, while the TCRdb copy is restricted to in-frame clones and leaves out a portion. The data contain about 170,000 clones, roughly 90% of them seen just once; the ten biggest clones take up around 1.6%. The material was peripheral blood, obtained on day 0 of AZD1222 vaccination. The V gene is TRBV15, the J gene TRBJ1-1, with unresolved D. The TCR sequence derives from an adult in good health. In nucleotides, the CDR3 is TGTGCCACCAGCCGCAATTCCTATACTGAAGCTTTCTTT. Its protein is CATSRNSYTEAFF.